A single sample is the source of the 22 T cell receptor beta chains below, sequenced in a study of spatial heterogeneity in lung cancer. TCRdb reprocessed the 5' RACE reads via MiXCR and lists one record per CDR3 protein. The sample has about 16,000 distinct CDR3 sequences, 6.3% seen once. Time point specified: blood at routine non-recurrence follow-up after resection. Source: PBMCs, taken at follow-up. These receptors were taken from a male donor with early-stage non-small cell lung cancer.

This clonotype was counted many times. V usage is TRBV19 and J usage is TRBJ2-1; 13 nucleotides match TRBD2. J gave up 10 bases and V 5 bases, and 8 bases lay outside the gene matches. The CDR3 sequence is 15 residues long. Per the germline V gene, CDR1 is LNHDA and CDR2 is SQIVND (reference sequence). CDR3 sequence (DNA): TGTGCCAGTAGTGCACTAGCGGGAGGGCCGGGAGAGCAGTTCTTC. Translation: CASSALAGGPGEQFF.

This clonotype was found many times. This CDR3 reads CASTEGTREYEQYF. The DNA for the CDR3 is TGTGCCAGCACCGAAGGGACTAGAGAGTACGAGCAGTACTTC. The chain uses TRBV7-2 and TRBJ2-7; 8 bases map to TRBD2. V shed 7 bases, J shed 4 bases, and the junction held 9 bases outside the gene matches. The CDR3 runs 14 residues. Germline CDR1 SGHTA, CDR2 FQGNSA. The entire variable domain, with the rest obtained from reference TRBV7-2 and TRBJ2-7, is as follows: GAGVSQSPSNKVTEKGKDVELRCDPISGHTALYWYRQSLGQGLEFLIYFQGNSAPDKSGLPSDRFSAERTGGSVSTLTIQRTQQEDSAVYLCASTEGTREYEQYFGPGTRLTVT.

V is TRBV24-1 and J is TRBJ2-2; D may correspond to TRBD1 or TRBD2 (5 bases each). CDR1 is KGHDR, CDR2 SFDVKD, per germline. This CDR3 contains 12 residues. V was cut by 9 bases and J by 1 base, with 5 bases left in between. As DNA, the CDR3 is TGTGCCACCGGGGGGAACACCGGGGAGCTGTTTTTT. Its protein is CATGGNTGELFF.

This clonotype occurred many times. DNA of the CDR3: TGTGCCAGCAGCACCCCGACTAGCGGGAGTAAGACGAATGAGCAGTTCTTC. Translating it yields CASSTPTSGSKTNEQFF. The genes are TRBV21-1 and TRBJ2-1; TRBD2, the table's D call, lacks a check against the DNA. TRBV21-1 is given as a pseudogene. The CDR3 extends over 17 amino acids.

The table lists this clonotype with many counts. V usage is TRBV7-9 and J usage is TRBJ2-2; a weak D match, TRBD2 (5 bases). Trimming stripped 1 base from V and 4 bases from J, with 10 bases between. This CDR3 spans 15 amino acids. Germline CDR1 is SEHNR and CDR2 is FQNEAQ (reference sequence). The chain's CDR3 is CASSLDRGSTGELFF. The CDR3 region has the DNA TGTGCCAGCAGCTTAGACCGGGGAAGCACCGGGGAGCTGTTTTTT.

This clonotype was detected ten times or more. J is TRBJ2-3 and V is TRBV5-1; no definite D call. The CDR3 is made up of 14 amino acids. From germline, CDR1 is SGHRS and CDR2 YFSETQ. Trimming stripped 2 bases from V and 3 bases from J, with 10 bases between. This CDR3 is CASSFDLQTDTQYF. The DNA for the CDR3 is TGCGCCAGCAGCTTTGATTTGCAGACAGATACGCAGTATTTT. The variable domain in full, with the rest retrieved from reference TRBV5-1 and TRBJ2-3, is KAGVTQTPRYLIKTRGQQVTLSCSPISGHRSVSWYQQTPGQGLQFLFEYFSETQRNKGNFPGRFSGRQFSNSRSEMNVSTLELGDSALYLCASSFDLQTDTQYFGPGTRLTVL.

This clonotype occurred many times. In DNA, the CDR3 is TGTGCCAGCAGTTCGTCGGGGGCGAGCTCCTACGAGCAGTACTTC. Translated: CASSSSGASSYEQYF. V gene TRBV7-2 combines with J gene TRBJ2-7; D possibly uses TRBD1 or TRBD2 (6 bases each). Trimming cost V 6 bases and J 0 bases, with 15 bases left between them. The CDR3 sequence is 15 residues long. Germline V CDR1 and CDR2: SGHTA, FQGNSA.

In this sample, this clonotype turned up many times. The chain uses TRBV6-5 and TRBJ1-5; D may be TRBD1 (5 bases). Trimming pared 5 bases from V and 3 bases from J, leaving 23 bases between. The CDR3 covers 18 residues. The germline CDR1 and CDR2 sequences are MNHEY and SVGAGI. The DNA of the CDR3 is TGTGCCAGCAGTCTACGGAACCCAACAGGACGCGCCAATCAGCCCCAGCATTTT. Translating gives CASSLRNPTGRANQPQHF.

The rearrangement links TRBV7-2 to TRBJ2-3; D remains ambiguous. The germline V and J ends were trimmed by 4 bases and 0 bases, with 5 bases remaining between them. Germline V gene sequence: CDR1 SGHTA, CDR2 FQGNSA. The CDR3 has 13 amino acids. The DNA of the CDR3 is TGTGCCAGCAGCTACTCTAGCACAGATACGCAGTATTTT. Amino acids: CASSYSSTDTQYF.

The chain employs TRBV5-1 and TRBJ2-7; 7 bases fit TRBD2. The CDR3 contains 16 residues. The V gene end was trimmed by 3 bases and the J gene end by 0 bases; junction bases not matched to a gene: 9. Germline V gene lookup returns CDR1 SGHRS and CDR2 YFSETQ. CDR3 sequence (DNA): TGCGCCAGCAGCTCCGGACTAGGGTTGAGCTCCTACGAGCAGTACTTC. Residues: CASSSGLGLSSYEQYF.

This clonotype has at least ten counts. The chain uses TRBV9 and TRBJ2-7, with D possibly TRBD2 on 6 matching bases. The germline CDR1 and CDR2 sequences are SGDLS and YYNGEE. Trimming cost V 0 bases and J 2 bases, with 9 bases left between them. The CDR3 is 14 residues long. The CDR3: CASSVAGDPYEQYF. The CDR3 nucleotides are TGTGCCAGCAGCGTAGCGGGAGACCCCTACGAGCAGTACTTC.

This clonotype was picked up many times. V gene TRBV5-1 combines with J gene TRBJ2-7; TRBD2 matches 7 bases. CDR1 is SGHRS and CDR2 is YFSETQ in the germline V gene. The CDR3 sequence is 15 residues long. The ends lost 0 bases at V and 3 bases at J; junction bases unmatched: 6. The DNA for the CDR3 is TGCGCCAGCAGCTTGGAGGGCGGGGGTATCTACGAGCAGTACTTC. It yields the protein CASSLEGGGIYEQYF.

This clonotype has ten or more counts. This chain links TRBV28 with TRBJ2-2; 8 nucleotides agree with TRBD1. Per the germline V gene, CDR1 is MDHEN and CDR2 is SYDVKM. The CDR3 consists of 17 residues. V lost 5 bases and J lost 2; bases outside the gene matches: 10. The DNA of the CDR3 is TGTGCCAGCAGTCTCCCGACAGGGGAATTAAACACCGGGGAGCTGTTTTTT. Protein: CASSLPTGELNTGELFF.

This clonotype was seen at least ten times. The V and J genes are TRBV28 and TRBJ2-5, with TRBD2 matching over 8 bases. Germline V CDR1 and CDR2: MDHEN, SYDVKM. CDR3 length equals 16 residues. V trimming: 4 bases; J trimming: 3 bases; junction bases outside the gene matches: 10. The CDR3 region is CASSSLAEVLKETQYF. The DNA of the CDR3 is TGTGCCAGCAGTTCACTAGCGGAGGTGCTCAAAGAGACCCAGTACTTC.

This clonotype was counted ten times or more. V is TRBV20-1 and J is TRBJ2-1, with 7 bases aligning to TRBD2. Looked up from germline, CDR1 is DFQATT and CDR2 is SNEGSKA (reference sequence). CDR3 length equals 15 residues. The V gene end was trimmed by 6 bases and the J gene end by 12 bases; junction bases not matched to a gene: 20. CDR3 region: CSAPGPAGVLMAQFF. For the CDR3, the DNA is TGCAGTGCCCCCGGCCCCGCGGGAGTGCTAATGGCGCAGTTCTTC.

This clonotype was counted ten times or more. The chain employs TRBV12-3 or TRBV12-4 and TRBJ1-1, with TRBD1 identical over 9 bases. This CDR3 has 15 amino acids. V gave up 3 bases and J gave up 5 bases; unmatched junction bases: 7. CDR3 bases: TGTGCCAGCAGTTTCGATCGGACAGGGGTGACTGAAGCTTTCTTT. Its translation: CASSFDRTGVTEAFF.

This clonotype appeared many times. The CDR3 sequence: CSARDGTSGTSSYNEQFF. In nucleotides, the CDR3 is TGCAGTGCTAGAGATGGGACTAGCGGGACCAGCTCCTACAATGAGCAGTTCTTC. The rearrangement joins TRBV20-1 to TRBJ2-1, with 13 bases aligning to TRBD2. V dropped 0 bases and J dropped 0; count of bases not matched to a gene: 5. Germline V gives CDR1 DFQATT, CDR2 SNEGSKA (reference sequence). The CDR3 totals 18 residues.

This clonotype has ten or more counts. DNA of the CDR3: TGTGCCAGCAGTCTACCTCCCGGGGGCATTACAGATACGCAGTATTTT. Translated, it gives CASSLPPGGITDTQYF. J is TRBJ2-3 and V is TRBV28; either TRBD1 or TRBD2 may fit D (6 bases each). Per the germline V gene, CDR1 is MDHEN and CDR2 is SYDVKM. This CDR3 has 16 residues. Trimming removed 5 bases from V and 3 bases from J, with 18 bases in between.

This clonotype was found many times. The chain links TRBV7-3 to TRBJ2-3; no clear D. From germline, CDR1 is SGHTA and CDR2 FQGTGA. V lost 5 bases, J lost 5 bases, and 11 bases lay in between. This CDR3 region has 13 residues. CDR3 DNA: TGTGCCAGCAGCCCCGGGCCCCAAGATACGCAGTATTTT. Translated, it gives CASSPGPQDTQYF.

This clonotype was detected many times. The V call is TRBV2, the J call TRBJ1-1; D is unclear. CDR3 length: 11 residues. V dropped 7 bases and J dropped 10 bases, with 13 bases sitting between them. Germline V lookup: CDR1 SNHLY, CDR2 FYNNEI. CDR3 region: CASTNLGGAFF. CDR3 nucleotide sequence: TGTGCCAGCACTAACTTGGGTGGAGCTTTCTTT.

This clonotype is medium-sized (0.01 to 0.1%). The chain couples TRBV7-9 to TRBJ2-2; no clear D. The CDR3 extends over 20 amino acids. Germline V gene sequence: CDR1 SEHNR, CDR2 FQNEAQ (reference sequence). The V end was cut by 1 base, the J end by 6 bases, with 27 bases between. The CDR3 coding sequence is TGTGCCAGCAGCTTAGAATTCTTAGGGCCAAAGAGAGACAATCCCGGGGAGCTGTTTTTT. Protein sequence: CASSLEFLGPKRDNPGELFF.

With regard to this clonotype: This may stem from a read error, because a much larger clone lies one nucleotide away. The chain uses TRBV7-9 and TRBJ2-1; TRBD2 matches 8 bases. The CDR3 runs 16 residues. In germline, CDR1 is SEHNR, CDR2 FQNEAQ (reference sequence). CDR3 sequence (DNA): TGTGTCAGCAGCTTAGTGACGGGAGGGGCAGGCAATGAGCAGTTCTTC. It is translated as CVSSLVTGGAGNEQFF.